The next 10 T cell receptor beta chains were all read from a single sample in a study of T-cell reconstitution after alpha-beta-depleted transplantation in children. Unique molecular identifiers were used in preparing the TCRbeta library. MiXCR was run by TCRdb on the PCR reads, yielding one entry per CDR3 protein. The sample comprises about 580,000 distinct CDR3 sequences, about 23% of which are singletons, and around 14% rests with the top ten. The sequencing used PBMCs, mostly from graft donor cells, collected 360 days after TCRalphabeta/CD19-depleted stem cell transplant. The receptors here all came from a boy under two years old who had a stem cell transplant for acute myeloid leukemia, so the T cells may come from the graft donor.

This clonotype was found a few times. This chain links TRBV20-1 with TRBJ2-1; weak D call: TRBD2 (6 bases). The V gene lost 3 bases and the J gene lost 0 bases, with 12 bases spanning the gap. CDR1 DFQATT and CDR2 SNEGSKA come from the germline V gene (reference sequence). The CDR3 totals 15 residues. CDR3 region: CSASGGDCSYNEQFF. For the CDR3, the DNA is TGCAGTGCTAGCGGGGGTGACTGCTCCTACAATGAGCAGTTCTTC.

This clonotype was recorded at least ten times. CDR3 coding DNA: TGTGCCATCAATGCAGGGGCCAACTACAATGAGCAGTTCTTC. Translation: CAINAGANYNEQFF. The rearrangement uses TRBV10-3 and TRBJ2-1, with D perhaps TRBD1 (6 bases). The CDR3 totals 14 residues. Trimming removed 7 bases at V and 3 bases at J, with 13 bases between. Germline CDR1 is ENHRY and CDR2 is SYGVKD.

This clonotype occurred a few times. V is TRBV7-9 and J is TRBJ1-4; D ambiguous. The germline V gene has CDR1 SEHNR and CDR2 FQNEAQ (reference sequence). CDR3 size: 15 residues. Deletions cut 3 bases from V and 5 bases from J, with 13 bases between. The CDR3 loop reads CASSFPEGVNEKLFF. Here the CDR3 DNA reads TGTGCCAGCAGCTTCCCGGAGGGCGTAAATGAAAAACTGTTTTTT.

This clonotype was recorded many times. The V gene is TRBV20-1, the J gene TRBJ2-1; D is unresolved. Germline loops: CDR1 DFQATT, CDR2 SNEGSKA (reference sequence). This CDR3 comprises 15 residues. Deletions cut 3 bases from V and 7 bases from J, with 19 bases between. The CDR3 loop is CSARADLVGGNEQFF. In DNA form, the CDR3 reads TGCAGTGCTAGGGCTGACTTAGTGGGTGGTAATGAGCAGTTCTTC.

As to this clonotype: At one of its ends the junction is not consistent with the germline gene, which may arise from a read error. The chain has TRBV20-1 and TRBJ2-7; TRBD2 matches 10 bases. The germline V gene encodes CDR1 DFQATT and CDR2 SNEGSKA (reference sequence). The CDR3 length is 16 residues. CDR3 coding DNA: TGCTGTGCCTCCCGTAGCGGGGGGTCTAGCTCCTACGAGCAGTACTTC. It is translated as CCASRSGGSSSYEQYF.

The chain joins TRBV10-3 to TRBJ2-3; D ambiguous. From germline, CDR1 is ENHRY and CDR2 SYGVKD. CDR3 size: 13 residues. Deletions cut 3 bases from V and 2 bases from J, with 6 bases between. The CDR3 DNA sequence: TGTGCCATCAGTGAACTGGCCACAGATACGCAGTATTTT. It encodes CAISELATDTQYF.

The rearrangement uses TRBV27 and TRBJ2-1; perhaps TRBD1 as D (6 bases). The CDR3 length is 17 residues. The germline V gene has CDR1 MNHEY and CDR2 SMNVEV (reference sequence). With 7 bases removed from V and 4 bases from J, the gap between germline ends came to 23 bases. The CDR3 sequence is CASKGPYIGTTYNEQFF. CDR3 coding DNA: TGTGCCAGCAAAGGACCCTACATAGGGACAACATACAATGAGCAGTTCTTC.

In its sample, this clonotype was seen a few times. V and J are TRBV29-1 and TRBJ1-5, with 7 bases that match TRBD1. The CDR3 covers 13 residues. V lost 6 bases and J lost 4; bases outside the gene matches: 6. Germline CDR1 is SQVTM and CDR2 is ANQGSEA. CDR3 protein: CSVVQGPNQPQHF. The CDR3 region has the DNA TGCAGCGTCGTACAGGGGCCAAATCAGCCCCAGCATTTT.

The chain carries TRBV15 and TRBJ1-5; D is uncertain. The germline V gene encodes CDR1 LNHNV and CDR2 YYDKDF (reference sequence). This CDR3 has 13 amino acids. V lost 5 bases, J lost 5 bases, and 10 bases lay in between. DNA of the CDR3: TGTGCCACCAGCGTACAAAGCGATCAGCCCCAGCATTTT. This translates into CATSVQSDQPQHF.

There are a few counts of this clonotype. This sequence joins TRBV4-3 and TRBJ2-5; the D is unclear. The CDR3 totals 14 residues. CDR1 is LGHNA, CDR2 YSLEER, per germline. With 1 base removed from V and 5 bases from J, the gap between germline ends came to 11 bases. CDR3 residues: CASSQVIAGETQYF. As DNA, the CDR3 is TGCGCCAGCAGCCAAGTTATAGCTGGGGAGACCCAGTACTTC.